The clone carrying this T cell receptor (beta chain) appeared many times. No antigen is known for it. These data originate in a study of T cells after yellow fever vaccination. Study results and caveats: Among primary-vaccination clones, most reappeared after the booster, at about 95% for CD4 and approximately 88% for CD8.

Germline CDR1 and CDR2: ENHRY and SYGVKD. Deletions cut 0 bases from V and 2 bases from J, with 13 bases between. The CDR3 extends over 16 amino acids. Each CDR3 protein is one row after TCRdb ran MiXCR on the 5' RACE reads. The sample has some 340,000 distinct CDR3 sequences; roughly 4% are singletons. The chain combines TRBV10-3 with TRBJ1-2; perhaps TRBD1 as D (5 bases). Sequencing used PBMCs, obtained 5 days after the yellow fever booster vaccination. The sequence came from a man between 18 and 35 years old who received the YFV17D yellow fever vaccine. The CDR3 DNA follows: TGTGCCATCAGTGAGTCGCGATGGTCAGGGAACTATGGCTACACCTTC. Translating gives CAISESRWSGNYGYTF.